A single sample is the source of the 20 T cell receptor beta chains below, sequenced in a study of tumor-infiltrating lymphocytes in localized non-small cell lung cancer. The table came from immunoSEQ multiplex PCR; TCRdb's copy has only in-frame clones and leaves some out. This table has about 10,000 clones, approximately 85% appearing once. The sample was uninvolved lung tissue not adjacent to the tumor. The receptors derive from a human donor with non-small cell lung cancer.

This sequence joins TRBV7-9 and TRBJ2-2, with D maybe TRBD2 (5 bases). Trimming removed 4 bases at V and 7 bases at J, with 13 bases between. Per germline, CDR1 SEHNR and CDR2 FQNEAQ (reference sequence). CDR3 length equals 14 residues. The CDR3 sequence: CASSSWTAGGELFF. In DNA form, the CDR3 reads TGTGCCAGCAGCTCTTGGACGGCGGGCGGGGAGCTGTTTTTT.

The rearrangement links TRBV7-5 to TRBJ1-3. TRBV7-5 has pseudogene status. The CDR3 has 14 amino acids. The CDR3, as DNA: TGTGCCAGCAGCTCCCGGGAGGGGCATGACACCATATATTTT. It translates to CASSSREGHDTIYF.

The chain combines TRBV5-1 with TRBJ2-1; a possible D gene is TRBD1 (6 bases). Germline V CDR1 and CDR2: SGHRS, YFSETQ. V gave up 6 bases and J gave up 6 bases, with 22 bases separating them. The CDR3 sequence is 16 residues long. CDR3 coding DNA: TGCGCCAGCACACAGGGACACCTAACCCAAGGCAATGAGCAGTTCTTC. Amino acid sequence: CASTQGHLTQGNEQFF.

A single count supports this clone. The J gene is TRBJ2-1, the V gene TRBV30, with TRBD2 matching 11 bases. CDR1 and CDR2 from the germline V gene are GTSNPN and SVGIG (reference sequence). This CDR3 region has 15 residues. The junction had 8 bases not matched to a gene; V was cut back by 2 bases and J by 8 bases. This CDR3 reads CAWSKGSGREDEQFF. For the CDR3, the DNA is TGTGCCTGGAGTAAGGGTAGCGGGAGGGAGGATGAGCAGTTCTTC.

This chain uses TRBV7-9 with TRBJ2-7, with 8 bases that match TRBD1. V shed 4 bases and J 3 bases; nucleotides not matched to a gene: 5. Germline CDR1 and CDR2: SEHNR and FQNEAQ (reference sequence). CDR3 length: 14 residues. CDR3 DNA: TGTGCCAGCAGCTCAACAGGGGGACACTACGAGCAGTACTTC. Its translation: CASSSTGGHYEQYF.

Only a few counts were recorded for this clone. The chain links TRBV7-2 to TRBJ1-2, with D perhaps TRBD1 (5 bases). Deletions cut 6 bases from V and 8 bases from J, with 19 bases between. CDR1 is SGHTA and CDR2 is FQGNSA in the germline V gene. This CDR3 region has 14 residues. The CDR3 region has the DNA TGTGCCAGCAGTCACCCCGGGACCGCTCAGGGCTACACCTTC. This gives the protein CASSHPGTAQGYTF.

This clone was detected only once. The V and J genes are TRBV29-1 and TRBJ1-2, with D uncertain. The CDR3 totals 11 residues. The V end lost 7 bases, the J end lost 4 bases, and 10 bases lay between the germline ends. CDR1 SQVTM and CDR2 ANQGSEA come from the germline V gene. CDR3 protein: CSANTVYGYTF. The CDR3 bases are TGCAGCGCGAACACAGTCTATGGCTACACCTTC.

The chain couples TRBV5-1 to TRBJ2-3; 8 bases map to TRBD2. With V trimmed by 0 bases and J by 3 bases, 9 bases remained unmatched. Germline V gives CDR1 SGHRS, CDR2 YFSETQ. The CDR3 is 17 residues long. The CDR3 loop is CASSLGASGSRTDTQYF. The CDR3 bases are TGCGCCAGCAGCTTGGGAGCCAGCGGGAGTAGGACAGATACGCAGTATTTT.

This clone was detected only a few times. J is TRBJ2-1 and V is TRBV5-1, with D maybe TRBD1 (6 bases). CDR3 length: 15 residues. The germline CDR1 and CDR2 sequences are SGHRS and YFSETQ. The V and J ends lost 4 bases and 4 bases respectively, with 15 bases between them. CDR3 sequence (DNA): TGCGCCAGCAGCCCAGGACAGAATTCGTACAATGAGCAGTTCTTC. Residues: CASSPGQNSYNEQFF.

DNA of the CDR3: TGTGCCAGCAGCCCCGGGACCAGCTTCGGCGAGACCCAGTACTTC. It yields the protein CASSPGTSFGETQYF. This chain connects TRBV6-1 to TRBJ2-5; D could derive from TRBD1 or TRBD2 (5 bases each). Trimming removed 6 bases at V and 5 bases at J, with 19 bases between. The CDR3 sequence is 15 residues long. Germline V gene lookup returns CDR1 MNHNS and CDR2 SASEGT.

V gene TRBV19 combines with J gene TRBJ2-7; 9 bases align to TRBD1. The CDR3 sequence is 16 residues long. Germline CDR1 LNHDA, CDR2 SQIVND (reference sequence). V gave up 5 bases and J gave up 7 bases; unmatched junction bases: 15. The CDR3 bases are TGTGCCAGTAGTCTCTACCTAGGGACAGGGCGGGAAGAGCAGTACTTC. It encodes CASSLYLGTGREEQYF.

This chain connects TRBV7-9 to TRBJ1-1; D may be TRBD1 (6 bases). V was shortened by 2 bases and J by 0 bases, with 13 bases between the two germline ends. The germline CDR1 and CDR2 sequences are SEHNR and FQNEAQ (reference sequence). The CDR3 loop spans 16 amino acids. The CDR3 sequence is CASSLRGGVMNTEAFF. Written as DNA, the CDR3 is TGTGCCAGCAGCTTAAGGGGGGGGGTAATGAACACTGAAGCTTTCTTT.

Written as DNA, the CDR3 is TGTGCCAGCAGTTTATCGAAAGGGCGGAACACTGAAGCTTTCTTT. Amino acids: CASSLSKGRNTEAFF. The chain joins TRBV28 to TRBJ1-1, with D unresolved. From germline, CDR1 is MDHEN and CDR2 SYDVKM. This CDR3 has 15 residues. V gave up 1 base and J gave up 1 base, with 10 bases separating them.

The V call is TRBV14, the J call TRBJ1-2; D is unclear. Trimming shortened V by 2 bases and J by 7 bases, and 11 bases separated the two germline ends. CDR1 is SGHDN and CDR2 is FVKESK in the germline V gene. The CDR3 loop spans 13 amino acids. The CDR3 reads CASSQTKSGGYTF. The CDR3 region has the DNA TGTGCCAGCAGCCAAACTAAGAGTGGTGGCTACACCTTC.

The rearrangement joins TRBV4-3 to TRBJ1-2; D is undetermined. Germline-derived CDR1 and CDR2 are LGHNA and YSLEER. This CDR3 spans 16 amino acids. V lost 3 bases and J lost 1, with 15 bases in between. The CDR3 region is CASSQGTGHLNYGYTF. In DNA, the CDR3 is TGCGCCAGCAGCCAGGGTACCGGGCACCTTAACTATGGCTACACCTTC.

The chain is built from TRBV28 and TRBJ1-1; perhaps TRBD1 as D (5 bases). The CDR3 has 18 amino acids. Trimming left V 3 bases short and J 1 base short, with 21 bases between. Per the germline V gene, CDR1 is MDHEN and CDR2 is SYDVKM. The DNA of the CDR3 is TGTGCCAGCAGTTTGATCCAATCTCAGGGATTGAGGAACACTGAAGCTTTCTTT. Its protein product is CASSLIQSQGLRNTEAFF.

CDR3 residues: CASNFFRGQGGLETQYF. The CDR3 DNA sequence: TGTGCCAGCAACTTTTTTAGGGGACAGGGGGGATTGGAGACCCAGTACTTC. The gene calls are TRBV5-6 and TRBJ2-5, with 11 bases lining up with TRBD1. The CDR3 totals 17 residues. Germline assignment: CDR1 SGHDT and CDR2 YYEEEE. The ends lost 6 bases at V and 5 bases at J; junction bases unmatched: 15.

This sequence joins TRBV6-1 and TRBJ1-1; a possible D gene is TRBD1 (5 bases). V lost 5 bases, J lost 2 bases, and 9 bases lay in between. The CDR3 has 13 amino acids. Germline loops: CDR1 MNHNS, CDR2 SASEGT. Here the CDR3 reads CASSSGRNTEAFF. CDR3 coding DNA: TGTGCCAGCAGTTCAGGGAGAAACACTGAAGCTTTCTTT.

The rearrangement uses TRBV19 and TRBJ2-2; 7 nucleotides line up with TRBD2. With V trimmed by 5 bases and J by 3 bases, 3 bases remained unmatched. This CDR3 is 14 amino acids long. CDR1 and CDR2 from the germline V gene are LNHDA and SQIVND (reference sequence). The CDR3 is CASSSTSDTGELFF. CDR3 in DNA: TGTGCCAGTAGTTCTACTAGCGACACCGGGGAGCTGTTTTTT.

The chain uses TRBV27 and TRBJ2-7; maybe TRBD2 (5 bases). This CDR3 comprises 16 residues. Germline V gene lookup returns CDR1 MNHEY and CDR2 SMNVEV (reference sequence). The V and J ends lost 4 bases and 4 bases respectively, with 20 bases between them. The chain's CDR3 is CASSSTATGWIYEQYF. The CDR3 nucleotides read TGTGCCAGCAGTTCGACGGCTACGGGGTGGATATACGAGCAGTACTTC.